A single sample is the source of the 25 T cell receptor beta chains below, sequenced in a study of cytomegalovirus exposure and HLA in healthy donors. The PCR employed 60 Vbeta primers together with 13 Jbeta primers. Only in-frame clones appear in the TCRdb table, and some are missing; sequencing was by immunoSEQ multiplex PCR. This sample contains 75,000 to 95,000 clones. The material sequenced was PBMCs. These receptors came from a woman aged 55-70 years in good health and CMV-seronegative.

V is TRBV18 and J is TRBJ2-2; tentatively, D is TRBD2 (5 bases). There are 16 residues in the CDR3. V was clipped by 0 bases and J by 0 bases, with 8 bases between them. Per the germline V gene, CDR1 is KGHSH and CDR2 is LQKENI. CDR3: CASSPPPAANTGELFF. DNA of the CDR3: TGTGCCAGCTCACCACCCCCAGCGGCGAACACCGGGGAGCTGTTTTTT.

The chain joins TRBV5-1 to TRBJ2-5; 9 positions agree with TRBD1. The J call is doubtful: the DNA matches TRBJ2-7 better. CDR1 and CDR2 (germline): SGHRS, YFSETQ. There are 14 residues in the CDR3. The CDR3 protein is CASSLTTGGFEQYF. The CDR3 nucleotides are TGCGCCAGCAGCTTGACGACAGGGGGGTTCGAGCAGTACTTC.

DNA of the CDR3: TGTGCCAGCAGTGAAGGGGAGGGCGGGAGGGCCAGGGAGACCCAGTACTTC. Its protein is CASSEGEGGRARETQYF. The chain carries TRBV2 and TRBJ2-5; 9 bases are shared with TRBD2. The CDR3 contains 17 residues. CDR1 and CDR2 from the germline V gene are SNHLY and FYNNEI. The V segment lost 1 base and the J segment 5 bases; nucleotides outside the gene matches: 11.

The chain uses TRBV15 and TRBJ2-1; 8 nucleotides align to TRBD1. Unmatched junction bases numbered 2, after V lost 0 bases and J lost 4 bases. Per the germline V gene, CDR1 is LNHNV and CDR2 is YYDKDF (reference sequence). The CDR3 extends over 15 amino acids. CDR3 residues: CATSRDRQGYNEQFF. For the CDR3, the DNA is TGTGCCACCAGCAGAGATCGACAGGGGTACAATGAGCAGTTCTTC.

The V gene is TRBV5-1, the J gene TRBJ2-5, with 10 positions matching TRBD1. Germline loops: CDR1 SGHRS, CDR2 YFSETQ. This CDR3 is built from 18 residues. Trimming removed 0 bases from V and 4 bases from J; junction bases left unmatched: 12. The CDR3 DNA is TGCGCCAGCAGCTTGGCCAGGGACAGGGGCACGGGGCCAGAGACCCAGTACTTC. Its translation is CASSLARDRGTGPETQYF.

The chain couples TRBV28 to TRBJ1-2; 12 positions agree with TRBD1. CDR1 is MDHEN, CDR2 SYDVKM, per germline. Germline trimming cut 3 bases from V and 8 bases from J; bases unmatched to any gene: 10. The CDR3 sequence is 16 residues long. The CDR3 DNA follows: TGTGCCAGCAGTTTCTCACCGGGACAGGGGGCGCGGGGCTACACCTTC. Translating it yields CASSFSPGQGARGYTF.

The gene calls are TRBV29-1 and TRBJ2-7; TRBD1 might be the D (6 bases). Germline CDR1 SQVTM, CDR2 ANQGSEA. The CDR3 has 12 residues. V was pared by 6 bases and J by 7 bases, with 16 bases between. The CDR3 bases are TGCAGCGTCCTAAGGGGGTTCGAGGAGCAGTACTTC. Its translation is CSVLRGFEEQYF.

This chain connects TRBV7-2 to TRBJ1-6; D is unclear. The CDR3 is 12 residues long. Trimming shortened V by 5 bases and J by 4 bases, and 3 bases separated the two germline ends. The germline V gene has CDR1 SGHTA and CDR2 FQGNSA. The chain's CDR3 is CASSPYNSPLHF. CDR3 nucleotide sequence: TGTGCCAGCAGCCCTTATAATTCACCCCTCCACTTT. Based on the CDR3 plus reference TRBV7-2 and TRBJ1-6, the full variable domain is GAGVSQSPSNKVTEKGKDVELRCDPISGHTALYWYRQSLGQGLEFLIYFQGNSAPDKSGLPSDRFSAERTGGSVSTLTIQRTQQEDSAVYLCASSPYNSPLHFGNGTRLTVT.

This chain connects TRBV7-3 to TRBJ2-2; 9 nucleotides agree with TRBD2. With 4 bases clipped from V and 1 base from J, the junction kept 4 bases outside the gene matches. This CDR3 region has 16 residues. Looked up from germline, CDR1 is SGHTA and CDR2 is FQGTGA. The CDR3 here is CASSSAGGGNTGELFF. For the CDR3, the DNA is TGTGCCAGCAGCTCAGCGGGAGGTGGGAACACCGGGGAGCTGTTTTTT.

The genes are TRBV5-8 and TRBJ2-2; the D gene is possibly TRBD2 (6 bases). Germline CDR1 SGHTS, CDR2 YDEGEE. V lost 4 bases and J lost 2, with 12 bases in between. The CDR3 runs to 15 residues. CDR3 nucleotides: TGTGCCAGCAGCCCGGGACTGGTCAACACCGGGGAGCTGTTTTTT. This translates into CASSPGLVNTGELFF.

The genes are TRBV9 and TRBJ2-3, with unresolved D. The CDR3 has 14 residues. The germline V gene encodes CDR1 SGDLS and CDR2 YYNGEE. V lost 2 bases to trimming and J lost 0 bases, with 7 bases between them. DNA of the CDR3: TGTGCCAGCAGCGTGGTCAGTAGCACAGATACGCAGTATTTT. Protein: CASSVVSSTDTQYF.

This chain joins TRBV9 and TRBJ2-7; D may be TRBD1 (6 bases). V was trimmed by 4 bases and J by 6 bases, leaving 14 bases between them. Per the germline V gene, CDR1 is SGDLS and CDR2 is YYNGEE. This CDR3 has 13 amino acids. This CDR3 is CASSNPQGSEQYF. CDR3 DNA: TGTGCCAGCAGCAACCCGCAGGGGTCCGAGCAGTACTTC.

The chain uses TRBV6-5 and TRBJ1-5, with 8 bases aligning to TRBD1. CDR1 and CDR2 (germline): MNHEY, SVGAGI. Unmatched junction bases numbered 6, after V lost 5 bases and J lost 6 bases. The CDR3 consists of 14 residues. The CDR3 DNA is TGTGCCAGCAGTCCTGCAGGGGGCTTTCAGCCCCAGCATTTT. Translated, it gives CASSPAGGFQPQHF.

The chain employs TRBV28 and TRBJ2-3; TRBD2 is a possible D gene (5 bases). Germline-derived CDR1 and CDR2 are MDHEN and SYDVKM. The CDR3 length is 15 residues. V lost 7 bases to trimming and J lost 1 base, with 15 bases between them. This chain's CDR3 is CASTSKGRGTDTQYF. The CDR3 DNA sequence: TGTGCCAGCACCTCCAAAGGGAGAGGCACAGATACGCAGTATTTT.

The chain couples TRBV2 to TRBJ2-5; D call uncertain. The J call may be incorrect, as the DNA end agrees better with TRBJ2-7. Germline V gene lookup returns CDR1 SNHLY and CDR2 FYNNEI. The CDR3 is 14 amino acids. CDR3 DNA sequence: TGTGCCAGCAGTGAAGCCCTAGGCTCCTACGAGCAGTACTTC. Residues: CASSEALGSYEQYF.

The chain is built from TRBV5-6 and TRBJ2-5; 10 bases match TRBD2. V trimming: 0 bases; J trimming: 1 base; junction bases outside the gene matches: 6. Germline V gene sequence: CDR1 SGHDT, CDR2 YYEEEE. This CDR3 comprises 17 residues. The CDR3 reads CASSLAGLAVSQETQYF. CDR3 sequence (DNA): TGTGCCAGCAGCTTGGCCGGACTAGCGGTTTCCCAAGAGACCCAGTACTTC.

This chain uses TRBV10-3 with TRBJ2-7, with 8 nucleotides matching TRBD1. CDR1 and CDR2 from the germline V gene are ENHRY and SYGVKD. V was clipped by 6 bases and J by 5 bases; unmatched bases: 6. The CDR3 has 13 residues. CDR3 bases: TGTGCCATCAGGGGACAGGACAAACACGAGCAGTACTTC. This sequence encodes CAIRGQDKHEQYF.

This sequence joins TRBV7-3 and TRBJ2-1; TRBD2 matches 9 bases. The CDR3 has 15 residues. Germline CDR1 reads SGHTA; CDR2 reads FQGTGA. V gave up 1 base and J gave up 5 bases; unmatched junction bases: 3. As DNA, the CDR3 is TGTGCCAGCAGCTTAAGACTAGCGGAAAACAATGAGCAGTTCTTC. This encodes CASSLRLAENNEQFF.

In nucleotides, the CDR3 is TGTGCCAGCAGCGCCCCCAATGCGGGAGAGGTGTTCTTC. It is translated as CASSAPNAGEVFF. The chain employs TRBV28 and TRBJ2-1; 7 bases are a match to TRBD2. The CDR3 extends over 13 amino acids. Looked up from germline, CDR1 is MDHEN and CDR2 is SYDVKM. Unmatched junction bases numbered 14, after V lost 6 bases and J lost 15 bases.

J is TRBJ1-2 and V is TRBV19; tentative D call: TRBD1 (5 bases). Between the trimmed V and J ends, which lost 7 bases and 5 bases, there was a span of 14 bases. CDR3 length equals 13 residues. Germline CDR1 and CDR2: LNHDA and SQIVND (reference sequence). This CDR3 is CASNQGQRYGYTF. The CDR3 bases are TGTGCCAGTAACCAGGGCCAACGGTATGGCTACACCTTC.

CDR3 in DNA: TGTGCCTGGAGTGTACTGACAGGGCGAGAGTACTTC. Its protein product is CAWSVLTGREYF. The chain employs TRBV30 and TRBJ2-7; 7 nucleotides match TRBD1. Germline V CDR1 and CDR2: GTSNPN, SVGIG (reference sequence). The CDR3 is made up of 12 amino acids. V trimming: 0 bases; J trimming: 11 bases; junction bases outside the gene matches: 7.

This chain joins TRBV27 and TRBJ2-7, with 9 bases aligning to TRBD2. The V gene's germline CDR1 is MNHEY and CDR2 SMNVEV (reference sequence). Germline trimming cut 2 bases from V and 1 base from J; bases unmatched to any gene: 6. This CDR3 spans 16 amino acids. The chain's CDR3 is CASSLKTSGISYEQYF. The DNA of the CDR3 is TGTGCCAGCAGTTTAAAGACTAGCGGAATATCCTACGAGCAGTACTTC.

Points on this clone: At the DNA level, this CDR3 is encoded by other sequences in the same sample as well. This rearrangement joins TRBV5-1 to TRBJ2-3; perhaps TRBD2 as D (5 bases). V lost 4 bases to trimming and J lost 0 bases, with 9 bases between them. The germline CDR1 and CDR2 sequences are SGHRS and YFSETQ. The CDR3 is made up of 14 amino acids. CDR3 nucleotide sequence: TGCGCCAGCAGCCCGGGGTTTAGCACAGATACGCAGTATTTT. This sequence encodes CASSPGFSTDTQYF.

The CDR3 here is CASSPLAGGTDTQYF. In nucleotides, the CDR3 is TGTGCCAGCAGCCCTCTAGCGGGGGGCACAGATACGCAGTATTTT. J is TRBJ2-3 and V is TRBV14; TRBD2 matches at 10 bases. The germline V gene encodes CDR1 SGHDN and CDR2 FVKESK. CDR3 length equals 15 residues. The trim removed 4 bases at V and 1 base at J, leaving 2 bases unmatched.

CDR3 protein: CAISESNLASDTGELFF. CDR3 in DNA: TGTGCCATCAGTGAGTCGAATCTAGCCTCGGACACCGGGGAGCTGTTTTTT. The chain combines TRBV10-3 with TRBJ2-2, with a weak D call TRBD2 (5 bases). The CDR3 is 17 residues long. Trimming shortened V by 0 bases and J by 3 bases, and 14 bases separated the two germline ends. Per germline, CDR1 ENHRY and CDR2 SYGVKD.